These 18 T cell receptor beta chains were all obtained from the same sample, sequenced in a study of Graves' ophthalmopathy and Graves' hyperthyroidism. RNA transcripts were the source from which TCR beta CDR3 regions were amplified. RT-PCR was first run with HTBI primers, then multiplex PCR in a second round. TCRdb fed the multiplex PCR reads into MiXCR, producing one record per CDR3 protein. The profile covers 360,000 or so distinct CDR3 sequences, with around 20% appearing a single time and roughly 1.5% taken by the ten largest. The sequenced sample was peripheral blood. The receptor source for this set is a woman under 30 with Graves' ophthalmopathy.

This clonotype was observed once. The genes are TRBV28 and TRBJ2-5; no reliable D call. The CDR3 is 15 residues long. Germline CDR1 reads MDHEN; CDR2 reads SYDVKM. V lost 6 bases and J 2 bases, leaving 16 bases between the germline ends. CDR3 region: CASSLGYDIQETQYF. In DNA form, the CDR3 reads TGTGCCAGCAGCCTTGGCTACGACATTCAAGAGACCCAGTACTTC.

This chain's CDR3 is CASWDRAHYGYTF. The CDR3 DNA sequence: TGTGCCAGCTGGGACAGGGCGCACTATGGCTACACCTTC. This chain joins TRBV27 and TRBJ2-4; 9 bases fit TRBD1. The J call may be incorrect, as the DNA end agrees better with TRBJ1-2. Germline CDR1 MNHEY, CDR2 SMNVEV (reference sequence). The CDR3 length is 13 residues.

V gene TRBV27 combines with J gene TRBJ2-7; TRBD1 is a possible D gene (5 bases). V was shortened by 5 bases and J by 2 bases, with 13 bases between the two germline ends. Germline CDR1 is MNHEY and CDR2 is SMNVEV (reference sequence). The CDR3 totals 14 residues. The CDR3 DNA reads TGTGCCAGCAGTAGGACAAGAACAACCTACGAGCAGTACTTC. It yields the protein CASSRTRTTYEQYF.

This clonotype showed up many times. The rearrangement uses TRBV4-3 and TRBJ2-7; 9 bases align to TRBD2. The germline CDR1 and CDR2 sequences are LGHNA and YSLEER. The length of the CDR3 is 16 residues. V gave up 0 bases and J gave up 3 bases; unmatched junction bases: 6. The CDR3 DNA reads as TGCGCCAGCAGCCAAGATAAAGGACTAGCGTTCTACGAGCAGTACTTC. Translated: CASSQDKGLAFYEQYF.

The sample holds many counts of this clonotype. V usage is TRBV28 and J usage is TRBJ1-3, with 8 bases aligning to TRBD1. The V gene end was trimmed by 5 bases and the J gene end by 0 bases; junction bases not matched to a gene: 6. Germline assignment: CDR1 MDHEN and CDR2 SYDVKM. CDR3 size: 16 residues. CDR3 DNA sequence: TGTGCCAGCAGTGTCTGGACAGGGCGCTCTGGAAACACCATATATTTT. Translated: CASSVWTGRSGNTIYF.

This clonotype has a count of ten or more. The CDR3: CATSDLRTGMNIQYF. In nucleotides, the CDR3 is TGTGCCACCAGTGATTTGAGGACAGGGATGAACATTCAGTACTTC. The V call is TRBV24-1, the J call TRBJ2-4; 8 positions match TRBD1. With V trimmed by 0 bases and J by 7 bases, 4 bases remained unmatched. The germline CDR1 and CDR2 sequences are KGHDR and SFDVKD. CDR3 length: 15 amino acids.

This clonotype was observed at least ten times. The chain recombines TRBV7-2 with TRBJ2-5; 8 bases are shared with TRBD1. The germline CDR1 and CDR2 sequences are SGHTA and FQGNSA. Trimming at V came to 5 bases and at J to 5 bases, leaving 13 bases not matched to a gene. The CDR3 runs to 16 residues. In DNA, the CDR3 is TGTGCCAGCAGCCCTAGACAGGGGCAAGACGGGGAGACCCAGTACTTC. Translating it yields CASSPRQGQDGETQYF.

This clonotype appeared many times. The rearrangement links TRBV27 to TRBJ2-2; D remains unclear. CDR3 length: 13 residues. V was cut by 3 bases and J by 7 bases, with 9 bases left in between. CDR1 and CDR2 (germline): MNHEY, SMNVEV (reference sequence). CDR3 region: CASSLAVGGELFF. CDR3 coding DNA: TGTGCCAGCAGTTTGGCAGTCGGCGGGGAGCTGTTTTTT.

This clonotype occurred many times. The rearrangement links TRBV28 to TRBJ1-5; 9 bases map to TRBD1. The CDR3 loop spans 17 amino acids. V lost 4 bases, J lost 4 bases, and 11 bases stayed unmatched. The V gene's germline CDR1 is MDHEN and CDR2 SYDVKM. The DNA of the CDR3 is TGTGCCAGCAGTTCAATAGGACAGGGGAAGGGGAATCAGCCCCAGCATTTT. Amino acid sequence: CASSSIGQGKGNQPQHF.

The genes are TRBV6-2 or TRBV6-3 and TRBJ1-2; TRBD1 matches 9 bases. The CDR3 covers 18 residues. Germline V CDR1 and CDR2: MNHEY, SVGEGT. J lost 2 bases, V lost 5 bases, and 15 bases had no gene match. The CDR3 here is CASSPVGGQGGKNYGYTF. As DNA, the CDR3 is TGTGCCAGCAGTCCCGTGGGGGGACAGGGAGGGAAGAACTATGGCTACACCTTC.

This clonotype showed up many times. This chain connects TRBV7-9 to TRBJ2-7; D remains ambiguous. V was shortened by 6 bases and J by 0 bases, with 9 bases between the two germline ends. This CDR3 has 13 amino acids. Germline loops: CDR1 SEHNR, CDR2 FQNEAQ (reference sequence). For the CDR3, the DNA is TGTGCCAGCAGGGATGGAGACTCCTACGAGCAGTACTTC. Amino acids: CASRDGDSYEQYF.

This clonotype was seen many times. The genes are TRBV27 and TRBJ2-2, with no clear D. Looked up from germline, CDR1 is MNHEY and CDR2 is SMNVEV (reference sequence). V dropped 6 bases and J dropped 1 base, with 9 bases sitting between them. The CDR3 is made up of 14 amino acids. CDR3 region: CASRERMNTGELFF. CDR3 nucleotide sequence: TGTGCCAGCAGAGAGCGAATGAACACCGGGGAGCTGTTTTTT.

There are many counts of this clonotype. This chain uses TRBV9 with TRBJ1-6; D is unresolved. V lost 5 bases and J 11 bases, leaving 20 bases between the germline ends. The CDR3 runs 15 residues. The V gene's germline CDR1 is SGDLS and CDR2 YYNGEE. The DNA for the CDR3 is TGTGCCAGCAGTCGTACGAAAATTCGCGGTGCACCCCTCCACTTT. Protein sequence: CASSRTKIRGAPLHF.

This clonotype came up many times. The chain combines TRBV7-2 with TRBJ1-1; tentatively, D is TRBD1 (5 bases). CDR1 SGHTA and CDR2 FQGNSA come from the germline V gene. V was cut by 0 bases and J by 10 bases, with 18 bases left in between. The CDR3 has 15 residues. CDR3 bases: TGTGCCAGCAGCTTAGCGATGGGGACTCTCCAGGGAGCTTTCTTT. It translates to CASSLAMGTLQGAFF.

The gene calls are TRBV6-1 and TRBJ2-7, with D tentatively TRBD1 (5 bases). This CDR3 is built from 14 residues. V lost 1 base and J lost 2, with 9 bases in between. CDR1 is MNHNS, CDR2 SASEGT, per germline. The CDR3 bases are TGTGCCAGCAGTGAAGGACAGTTTCCCTACGAGCAGTACTTC. This encodes CASSEGQFPYEQYF.

This clonotype was detected a few times. V is TRBV6-1 and J is TRBJ1-1; maybe TRBD1 (6 bases). Trimming took 8 bases from V and 2 from J, leaving 18 bases between them. CDR3 length: 15 amino acids. Germline CDR1 MNHNS, CDR2 SASEGT. The CDR3 loop is CASYPLQGLNTEAFF. CDR3 DNA sequence: TGTGCCAGCTACCCCTTACAGGGACTAAACACTGAAGCTTTCTTT.

This clonotype was seen many times. This chain joins TRBV6-2 or TRBV6-3 and TRBJ2-5; 7 nucleotides align to TRBD2. Germline-derived CDR1 and CDR2 are MNHEY and SVGEGT. The length of the CDR3 is 13 residues. Trimming removed 9 bases from V and 4 bases from J; junction bases left unmatched: 8. CDR3 loop: CARSSSGPETQYF. Written as DNA, the CDR3 is TGTGCCAGATCGTCTAGCGGCCCAGAGACCCAGTACTTC.

Ten or more counts support this clonotype. V usage is TRBV28 and J usage is TRBJ2-4; 7 nucleotides align to TRBD1. Germline lookup yields CDR1 MDHEN and CDR2 SYDVKM. Trimming removed 3 bases from V and 3 bases from J; junction bases left unmatched: 17. The CDR3 is made up of 19 amino acids. The CDR3 here is CASSFLGRGTGPFKNIQYF. The CDR3 region has the DNA TGTGCCAGCAGTTTCTTGGGCAGGGGGACCGGACCGTTCAAAAACATTCAGTACTTC.